The 20 T cell receptor beta chains presented below share a single source sample, sequenced in a study of blood T cell repertoires in COVID-19. Measured with immunoSEQ multiplex PCR; TCRdb has only the in-frame clones, and not every one. The sample consists of about 210,000 clones, less than 90% of them appearing once. Sequences were obtained from peripheral blood. Receptors were obtained from a man aged 65 to 85 with acute or convalescent COVID-19.

The chain links TRBV27 to TRBJ2-7; D gene unclear. V lost 8 bases and J lost 6, with 17 bases in between. The CDR3 loop spans 13 amino acids. Looked up from germline, CDR1 is MNHEY and CDR2 is SMNVEV (reference sequence). The CDR3 loop is CASSYASGSEQYF. CDR3 bases: TGTGCCAGCTCCTATGCCTCGGGTAGCGAGCAGTACTTC.

The chain uses TRBV2 and TRBJ2-7; D might be TRBD1 (6 bases). The CDR3 is 15 residues long. The V gene lost 6 bases and the J gene lost 1 base, with 16 bases spanning the gap. Germline V gene data show CDR1 as SNHLY and CDR2 as FYNNEI. CDR3 sequence: CASSIQGGPSYEQYF. The CDR3 coding sequence is TGTGCCAGCAGCATTCAAGGGGGTCCTTCCTACGAGCAGTACTTC.

The CDR3 DNA reads TGTGCCAGCAGCTCCTACCGGGACAGGGTTCTGAACACCGGGGAGCTGTTTTTT. This codes for CASSSYRDRVLNTGELFF. The rearrangement uses TRBV5-8 and TRBJ2-2; 9 bases line up with TRBD1. The CDR3 spans 18 residues. CDR1 SGHTS and CDR2 YDEGEE come from the germline V gene. Trimming removed 3 bases from V and 1 base from J; junction bases left unmatched: 10.

The rearrangement uses TRBV19 and TRBJ1-3; D is perhaps TRBD1 (5 bases). V lost 6 bases and J lost 1, with 16 bases in between. Germline V CDR1 and CDR2: LNHDA, SQIVND (reference sequence). The CDR3 runs 16 residues. CDR3 sequence reads: CASRNDMGRSGNTIYF. The CDR3, as DNA: TGTGCCAGTAGAAATGACATGGGGCGATCTGGAAACACCATATATTTT. The complete variable domain, with remaining parts taken from reference TRBV19 and TRBJ1-3, reads DGGITQSPKYLFRKEGQNVTLSCEQNLNHDAMYWYRQDPGQGLRLIYYSQIVNDFQKGDIAEGYSVSREKKESFPLTVTSAQKNPTAFYLCASRNDMGRSGNTIYFGEGSWLTVV.

This chain uses TRBV18 with TRBJ2-5, with D unclear. CDR1 KGHSH and CDR2 LQKENI come from the germline V gene. CDR3 length: 15 amino acids. Trimming removed 2 bases from V and 2 bases from J, with 12 bases in between. The CDR3 bases are TGTGCCAGCTCACCAGGCACAAACCCTCAAGAGACCCAGTACTTC. Amino acid sequence: CASSPGTNPQETQYF.

The V call is TRBV2, the J call TRBJ2-1, with a tentative D call TRBD1 (5 bases). The V gene lost 1 base and the J gene lost 4 bases, with 8 bases spanning the gap. CDR1 and CDR2 from the germline V gene are SNHLY and FYNNEI. This CDR3 region has 14 residues. The CDR3 protein is CASSEGGTYNEQFF. The CDR3 region has the DNA TGTGCCAGCAGTGAAGGGGGCACGTACAATGAGCAGTTCTTC.

The chain's CDR3 is CASEEAANYGYTF. The CDR3 DNA reads TGTGCCAGCGAAGAGGCGGCGAACTATGGCTACACCTTC. The V and J genes are TRBV19 and TRBJ1-2, with no clear D. This CDR3 is 13 amino acids long. Trimming stripped 9 bases from V and 2 bases from J, with 13 bases between. Germline lookup yields CDR1 LNHDA and CDR2 SQIVND (reference sequence).

V usage is TRBV29-1 and J usage is TRBJ2-3; D is undetermined. The ends were cut back, 4 bases at V and 1 base at J, with 6 bases in the middle. CDR3 length: 12 residues. The germline CDR1 and CDR2 sequences are SQVTM and ANQGSEA. The CDR3 DNA is TGCAGCGTTGTGCCGGGCACAGATACGCAGTATTTT. This codes for CSVVPGTDTQYF.

The J gene is TRBJ2-2, the V gene TRBV19; TRBD2 is a possible D gene (7 bases). From germline, CDR1 is LNHDA and CDR2 SQIVND (reference sequence). V dropped 4 bases and J dropped 6 bases, with 12 bases sitting between them. The length of the CDR3 is 14 residues. CDR3 protein: CASSTVGGAGELFF. DNA of the CDR3: TGTGCCAGTAGTACGGTAGGGGGGGCCGGGGAGCTGTTTTTT. The full variable domain, with the rest looked up from reference TRBV19 and TRBJ2-2, is DGGITQSPKYLFRKEGQNVTLSCEQNLNHDAMYWYRQDPGQGLRLIYYSQIVNDFQKGDIAEGYSVSREKKESFPLTVTSAQKNPTAFYLCASSTVGGAGELFFGEGSRLTVL.

This clone came up a few times. This chain joins TRBV12-5 and TRBJ2-1, with 8 bases identical to TRBD1. The CDR3 extends over 20 amino acids. Germline CDR1 LGHNT, CDR2 FRNRAP. Trimming removed 0 bases from V and 0 bases from J; junction bases left unmatched: 13. The CDR3 reads CASGLVGFTGGETSYNEQFF. The CDR3 coding sequence is TGTGCTAGTGGTTTGGTAGGCTTCACAGGGGGAGAGACCTCCTACAATGAGCAGTTCTTC.

This chain joins TRBV9 and TRBJ2-6; 8 nucleotides line up with TRBD1. V shed 4 bases, J shed 4 bases, and the junction held 4 bases outside the gene matches. From germline, CDR1 is SGDLS and CDR2 YYNGEE. The CDR3 spans 15 residues. CDR3 protein: CASSSRGLGANVLTF. The CDR3, as DNA: TGTGCCAGCAGCTCCAGGGGGCTCGGGGCCAACGTCCTGACTTTC.

The V and J genes are TRBV3-1 (or the pseudogene TRBV3-2) and TRBJ2-5; TRBD2 agrees at 8 bases. CDR3 length: 14 amino acids. Per germline, CDR1 LGHDT and CDR2 YNNKEL (reference sequence). The ends lost 4 bases at V and 1 base at J; junction bases unmatched: 2. The CDR3, as DNA: TGTGCCAGCAGCCCGGGGACTAGCCAAGAGACCCAGTACTTC. It is translated as CASSPGTSQETQYF.

The rearrangement links TRBV9 to TRBJ2-5; the D gene is possibly TRBD1 (5 bases). V was shortened by 4 bases and J by 1 base, with 11 bases between the two germline ends. The CDR3 is 14 residues long. Germline CDR1 is SGDLS and CDR2 is YYNGEE. Here the CDR3 DNA reads TGTGCCAGCAGCCCGGACACTATCCAAGAGACCCAGTACTTC. Translating gives CASSPDTIQETQYF.

This chain uses TRBV15 with TRBJ2-1, with D maybe TRBD1 (5 bases). The CDR3 spans 16 residues. In germline, CDR1 is LNHNV, CDR2 YYDKDF (reference sequence). V lost 3 bases and J lost 3, with 15 bases in between. As DNA, the CDR3 is TGTGCCACCAGCAGCAAACAGGCCAGTGACTACAATGAGCAGTTCTTC. Translation gives CATSSKQASDYNEQFF.

The chain employs TRBV5-1 and TRBJ1-4; D is perhaps TRBD1 (6 bases). Trimming cost V 0 bases and J 4 bases, with 13 bases left between them. CDR1 and CDR2 from the germline V gene are SGHRS and YFSETQ. This CDR3 has 16 residues. CDR3 region: CASSLGQAVLNEKLFF. The CDR3, as DNA: TGCGCCAGCAGCTTGGGACAGGCCGTTCTTAATGAAAAACTGTTTTTT. Together with reference TRBV5-1 and TRBJ1-4, the CDR3 gives the full variable domain: KAGVTQTPRYLIKTRGQQVTLSCSPISGHRSVSWYQQTPGQGLQFLFEYFSETQRNKGNFPGRFSGRQFSNSRSEMNVSTLELGDSALYLCASSLGQAVLNEKLFFGSGTQLSVL.

This chain connects TRBV7-3 to TRBJ2-1; maybe TRBD2 (6 bases). Trimming left V 1 base short and J 7 bases short, with 20 bases between. The CDR3 loop spans 17 amino acids. Looked up from germline, CDR1 is SGHTA and CDR2 is FQGTGA. CDR3 amino acids: CASSLRPASVIGNEQFF. The CDR3 nucleotides read TGTGCCAGCAGCTTAAGGCCGGCTAGCGTAATCGGTAATGAGCAGTTCTTC.

V and J are TRBV5-5 and TRBJ2-3; the match to TRBD2 covers 8 bases. CDR1 SGHKS and CDR2 YYEKEE come from the germline V gene (reference sequence). CDR3 length equals 16 residues. The ends lost 4 bases at V and 8 bases at J; junction bases unmatched: 15. The CDR3 here is CASSQMTVAGGGTQYF. CDR3 bases: TGTGCCAGCAGCCAAATGACAGTGGCGGGAGGTGGTACGCAGTATTTT. Full variable domain (remainder filled in from reference TRBV5-5 and TRBJ2-3): DAGVTQSPTHLIKTRGQQVTLRCSPISGHKSVSWYQQVLGQGPQFIFQYYEKEERGRGNFPDRFSARQFPNYSSELNVNALLLGDSALYLCASSQMTVAGGGTQYFGPGTRLTVL.

The chain joins TRBV7-6 to TRBJ2-2, with a tentative D call TRBD2 (6 bases). The germline V and J ends were trimmed by 7 bases and 2 bases, with 14 bases remaining between them. The CDR3 is 15 amino acids. Germline V lookup: CDR1 SGHVS, CDR2 FNYEAQ. As DNA, the CDR3 is TGTGCCAGCAAACCTACGACTAGTAACACCGGGGAGCTGTTTTTT. This encodes CASKPTTSNTGELFF.

This chain uses TRBV7-2 with TRBJ1-6, with 9 bases aligning to TRBD1. After removal of 0 bases from V and 8 bases from J, the junction contained 5 bases not matched to a gene. From germline, CDR1 is SGHTA and CDR2 FQGNSA. This CDR3 region has 16 residues. The CDR3 here is CASSLAGGTGHSPLHF. CDR3 DNA: TGTGCCAGCAGCTTAGCGGGGGGGACAGGGCATTCACCCCTCCACTTT.

The chain is built from TRBV6-5 and TRBJ1-1, with TRBD1 as a possible D gene (6 bases). Germline CDR1 and CDR2: MNHEY and SVGAGI. Trimming shortened V by 0 bases and J by 4 bases, and 12 bases separated the two germline ends. The length of the CDR3 is 15 residues. The CDR3 is CASSYSARGGTEAFF. Written as DNA, the CDR3 is TGTGCCAGCAGTTACTCAGCTAGAGGGGGCACTGAAGCTTTCTTT.